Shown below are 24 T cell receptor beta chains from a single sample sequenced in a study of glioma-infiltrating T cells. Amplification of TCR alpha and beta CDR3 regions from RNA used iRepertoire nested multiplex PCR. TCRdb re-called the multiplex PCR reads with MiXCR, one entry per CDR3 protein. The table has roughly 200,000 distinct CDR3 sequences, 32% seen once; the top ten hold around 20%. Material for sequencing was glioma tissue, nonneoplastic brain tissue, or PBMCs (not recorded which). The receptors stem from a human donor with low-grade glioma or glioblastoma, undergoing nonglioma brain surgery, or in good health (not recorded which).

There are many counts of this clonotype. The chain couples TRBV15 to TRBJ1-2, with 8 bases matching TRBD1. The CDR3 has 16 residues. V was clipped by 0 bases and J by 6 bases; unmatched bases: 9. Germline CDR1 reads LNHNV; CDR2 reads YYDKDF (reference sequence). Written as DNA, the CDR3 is TGTGCCACCAGCAGAGAAGGGGCTAGCAGGGGGCATGGCTACACCTTC. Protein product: CATSREGASRGHGYTF.

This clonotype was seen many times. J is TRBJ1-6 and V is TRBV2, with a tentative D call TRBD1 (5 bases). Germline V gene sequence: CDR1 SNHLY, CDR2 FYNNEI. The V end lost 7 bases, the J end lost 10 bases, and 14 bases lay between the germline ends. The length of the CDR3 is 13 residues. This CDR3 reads CASMDTGDSPLHF. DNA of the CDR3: TGTGCCAGCATGGACACGGGGGACTCACCCCTCCACTTT.

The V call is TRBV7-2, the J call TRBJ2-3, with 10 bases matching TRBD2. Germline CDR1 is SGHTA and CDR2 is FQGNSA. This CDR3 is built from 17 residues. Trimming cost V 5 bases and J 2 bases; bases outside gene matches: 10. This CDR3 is CASSHNGAGGPTDTQYF. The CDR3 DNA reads TGTGCCAGCAGCCATAACGGAGCGGGAGGGCCCACAGATACGCAGTATTTT.

The CDR3, as DNA: TGTGTTAGCAGTTCTGCGGGAGTGTCCACAGATACGCAGTATTTT. Translated: CVSSSAGVSTDTQYF. The rearrangement links TRBV27 to TRBJ2-3, with 7 bases matching TRBD2. The CDR3 totals 15 residues. Per the germline V gene, CDR1 is MNHEY and CDR2 is SMNVEV (reference sequence).

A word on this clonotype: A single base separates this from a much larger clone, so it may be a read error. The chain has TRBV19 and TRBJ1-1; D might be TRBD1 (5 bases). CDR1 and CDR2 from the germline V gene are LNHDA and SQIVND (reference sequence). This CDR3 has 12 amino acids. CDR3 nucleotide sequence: TGTGCCAGTAGTTGGGGCGGGGCTGAAGCTTTGTTT. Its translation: CASSWGGAEALF.

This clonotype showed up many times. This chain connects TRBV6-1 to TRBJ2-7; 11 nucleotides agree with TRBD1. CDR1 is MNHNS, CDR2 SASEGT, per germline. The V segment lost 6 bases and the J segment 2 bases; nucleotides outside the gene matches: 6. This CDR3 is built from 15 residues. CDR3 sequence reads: CASRGTGGVTYEQYF. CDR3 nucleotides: TGTGCCAGCAGAGGGACAGGGGGGGTCACCTACGAGCAGTACTTC.

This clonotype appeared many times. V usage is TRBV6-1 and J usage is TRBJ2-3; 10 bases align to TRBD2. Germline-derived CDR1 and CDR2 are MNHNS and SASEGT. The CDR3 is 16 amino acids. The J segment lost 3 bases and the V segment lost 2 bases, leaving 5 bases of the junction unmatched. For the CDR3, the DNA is TGTGCCAGCAGTGAACTACTAGCGGGATCTACAGATACGCAGTATTTT. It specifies CASSELLAGSTDTQYF.

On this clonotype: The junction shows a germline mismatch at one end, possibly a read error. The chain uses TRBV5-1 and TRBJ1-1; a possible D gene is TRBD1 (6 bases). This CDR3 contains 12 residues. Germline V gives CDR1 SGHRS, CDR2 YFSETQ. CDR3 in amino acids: CAISLGDTEALF. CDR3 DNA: TGCGCCATCAGCTTGGGGGACACTGAAGCTCTCTTT.

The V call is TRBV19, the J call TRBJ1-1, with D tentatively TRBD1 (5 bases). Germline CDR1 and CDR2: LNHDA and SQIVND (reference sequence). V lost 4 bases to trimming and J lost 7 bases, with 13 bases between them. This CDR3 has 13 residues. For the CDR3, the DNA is TGTGCCAGTAGTACCACAAGGGGAGGTGAAGCTTTCTTT. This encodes CASSTTRGGEAFF.

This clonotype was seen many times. CDR3 loop: CSARDLGDEQFF. Written as DNA, the CDR3 is TGCAGTGCTAGAGATCTGGGGGATGAGCAGTTCTTC. The chain combines TRBV20-1 with TRBJ2-1; D is possibly TRBD1 or TRBD2 (5 bases each). V was cut by 0 bases and J by 8 bases, with 8 bases left in between. Germline assignment: CDR1 DFQATT and CDR2 SNEGSKA (reference sequence). The CDR3 consists of 12 residues.

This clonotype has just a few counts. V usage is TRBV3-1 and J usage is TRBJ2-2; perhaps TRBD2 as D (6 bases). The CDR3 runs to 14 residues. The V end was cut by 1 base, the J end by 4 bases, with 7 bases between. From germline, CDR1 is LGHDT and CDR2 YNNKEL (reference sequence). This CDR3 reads CASSQGRGTGELFF. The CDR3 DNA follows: TGTGCCAGCAGCCAAGGGAGGGGCACCGGGGAGCTGTTTTTT.

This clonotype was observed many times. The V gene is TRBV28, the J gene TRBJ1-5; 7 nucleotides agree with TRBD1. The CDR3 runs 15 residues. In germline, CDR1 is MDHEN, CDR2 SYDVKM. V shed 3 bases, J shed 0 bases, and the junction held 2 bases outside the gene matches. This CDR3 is CASSLGQYSNQPQHF. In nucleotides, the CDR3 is TGTGCCAGCAGTTTGGGACAGTATAGCAATCAGCCCCAGCATTTT. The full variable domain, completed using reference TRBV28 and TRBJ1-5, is DVKVTQSSRYLVKRTGEKVFLECVQDMDHENMFWYRQDPGLGLRLIYFSYDVKMKEKGDIPEGYSVSREKKERFSLILESASTNQTSMYLCASSLGQYSNQPQHFGDGTRLSIL.

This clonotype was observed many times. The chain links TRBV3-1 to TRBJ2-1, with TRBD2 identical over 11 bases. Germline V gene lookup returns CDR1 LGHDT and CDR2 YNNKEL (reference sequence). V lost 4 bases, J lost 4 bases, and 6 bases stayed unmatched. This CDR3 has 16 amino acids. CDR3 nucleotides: TGTGCCAGCAGCCCGCCCGGGACTAGCGGTTACAATGAGCAGTTCTTC. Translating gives CASSPPGTSGYNEQFF.

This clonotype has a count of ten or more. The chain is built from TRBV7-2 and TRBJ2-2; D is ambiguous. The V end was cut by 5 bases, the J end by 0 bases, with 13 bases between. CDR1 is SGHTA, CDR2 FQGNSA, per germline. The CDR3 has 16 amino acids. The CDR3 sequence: CASSRTVLTNTGELFF. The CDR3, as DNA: TGTGCCAGCAGCCGGACGGTCCTAACGAACACCGGGGAGCTGTTTTTT.

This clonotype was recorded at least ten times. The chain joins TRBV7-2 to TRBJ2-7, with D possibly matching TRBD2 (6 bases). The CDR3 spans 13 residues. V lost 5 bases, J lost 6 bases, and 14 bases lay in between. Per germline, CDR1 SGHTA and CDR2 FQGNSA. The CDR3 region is CASSRNEGGEQYF. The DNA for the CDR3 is TGTGCCAGCAGCCGGAATGAGGGAGGCGAGCAGTACTTC.

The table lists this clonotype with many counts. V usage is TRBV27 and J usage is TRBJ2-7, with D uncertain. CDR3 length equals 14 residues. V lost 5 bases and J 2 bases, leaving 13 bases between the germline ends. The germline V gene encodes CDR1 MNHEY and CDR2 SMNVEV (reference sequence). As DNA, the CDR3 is TGTGCCAGCAGTCCGTCCGACCCCCCCTACGAGCAGTACTTC. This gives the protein CASSPSDPPYEQYF.

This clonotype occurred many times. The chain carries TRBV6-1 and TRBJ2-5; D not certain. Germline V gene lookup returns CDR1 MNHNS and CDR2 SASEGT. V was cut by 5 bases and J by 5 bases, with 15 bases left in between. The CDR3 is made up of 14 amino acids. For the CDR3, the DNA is TGTGCCAGCAGTTTGACGGGCCCCGTGGAGACCCAGTACTTC. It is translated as CASSLTGPVETQYF.

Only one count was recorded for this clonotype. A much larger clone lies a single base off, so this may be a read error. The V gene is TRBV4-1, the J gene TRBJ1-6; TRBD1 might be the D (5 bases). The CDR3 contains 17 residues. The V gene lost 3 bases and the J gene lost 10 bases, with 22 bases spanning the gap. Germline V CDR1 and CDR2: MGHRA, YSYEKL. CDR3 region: CASSHLGGGTKDSPLHF. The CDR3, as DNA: TGCGCCAGCAGCCACCTCGGCGGGGGGACCAAGGACTCACCCCTCCACTTT.

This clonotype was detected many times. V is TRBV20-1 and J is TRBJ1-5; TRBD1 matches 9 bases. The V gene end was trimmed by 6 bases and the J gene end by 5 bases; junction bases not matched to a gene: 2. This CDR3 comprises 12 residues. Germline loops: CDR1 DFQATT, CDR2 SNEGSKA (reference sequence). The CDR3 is CSAGDRDQPQHF. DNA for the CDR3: TGCAGTGCCGGGGACAGGGATCAGCCCCAGCATTTT.

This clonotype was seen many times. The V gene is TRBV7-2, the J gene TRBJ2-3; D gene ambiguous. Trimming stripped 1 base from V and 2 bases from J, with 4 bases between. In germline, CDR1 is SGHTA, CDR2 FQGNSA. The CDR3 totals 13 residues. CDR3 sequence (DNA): TGTGCCAGCAGCTTAGGGTCCACAGATACGCAGTATTTT. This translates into CASSLGSTDTQYF.

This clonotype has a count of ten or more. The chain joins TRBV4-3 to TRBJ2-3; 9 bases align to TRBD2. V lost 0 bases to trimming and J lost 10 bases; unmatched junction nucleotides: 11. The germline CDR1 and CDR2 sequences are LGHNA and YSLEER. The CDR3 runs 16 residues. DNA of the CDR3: TGCGCCAGCAGCCAAGATTGGGGCGGGGGGGCTCGCGCGCAGTATTTT. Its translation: CASSQDWGGGARAQYF.

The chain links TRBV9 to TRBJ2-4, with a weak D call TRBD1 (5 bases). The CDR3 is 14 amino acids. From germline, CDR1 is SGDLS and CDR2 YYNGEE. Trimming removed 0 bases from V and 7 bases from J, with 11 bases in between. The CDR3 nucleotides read TGTGCCAGCAGCGTAGGGGGCTCTGGCAACATTCAGTACTTC. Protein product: CASSVGGSGNIQYF.

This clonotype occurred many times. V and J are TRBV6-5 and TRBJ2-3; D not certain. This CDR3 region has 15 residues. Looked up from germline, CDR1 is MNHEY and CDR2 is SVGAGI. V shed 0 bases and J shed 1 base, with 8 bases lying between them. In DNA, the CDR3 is TGTGCCAGCAGTTACTCGCGTGGGGGCACAGATACGCAGTATTTT. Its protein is CASSYSRGGTDTQYF.

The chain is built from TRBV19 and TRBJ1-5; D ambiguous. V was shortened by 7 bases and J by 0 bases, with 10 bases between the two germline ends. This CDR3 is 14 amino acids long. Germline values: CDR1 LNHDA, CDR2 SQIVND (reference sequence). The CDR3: CASKTPLSNQPQHF. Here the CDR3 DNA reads TGTGCCAGTAAGACCCCGCTTAGCAATCAGCCCCAGCATTTT.